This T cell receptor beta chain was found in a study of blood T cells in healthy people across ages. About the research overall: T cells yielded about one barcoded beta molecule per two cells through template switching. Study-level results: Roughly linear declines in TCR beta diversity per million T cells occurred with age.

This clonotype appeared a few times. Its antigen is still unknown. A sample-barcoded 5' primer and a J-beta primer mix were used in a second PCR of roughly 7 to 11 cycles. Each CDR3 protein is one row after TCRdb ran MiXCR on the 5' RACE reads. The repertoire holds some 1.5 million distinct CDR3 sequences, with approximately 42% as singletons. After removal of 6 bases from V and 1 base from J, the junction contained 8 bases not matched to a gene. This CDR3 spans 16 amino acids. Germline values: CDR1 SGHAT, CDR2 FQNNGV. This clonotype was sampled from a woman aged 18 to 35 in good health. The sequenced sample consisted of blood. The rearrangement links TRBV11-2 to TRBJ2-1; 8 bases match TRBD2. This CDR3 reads CASRRIAGRSYNEQFF. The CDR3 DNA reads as TGTGCCAGCAGACGAATAGCGGGGAGGTCCTACAATGAGCAGTTCTTC.